This T cell receptor (beta chain) was found in a study of T cell changes during pregnancy in multiple sclerosis. Trimming took 1 base from V and 8 from J; bases not matched to a gene: 2. This CDR3 comprises 13 residues. The germline V gene has CDR1 SGHTA and CDR2 FQGTGA. The assay was immunoSEQ multiplex PCR, and TCRdb's table has in-frame clones only and misses some. This table has around 52,000 clones, about 90% appearing once. The sequence derives from a female donor in good health, enrolled as a control in a pregnancy study. The specimen comprised CD4+ T cells from peripheral blood mononuclear cells, sampled after pregnancy. The rearrangement uses TRBV7-3 and TRBJ2-4; 7 nucleotides line up with TRBD1. CDR3: CASSLNRGDIQYF. The DNA for the CDR3 is TGTGCCAGCAGCTTAAACAGGGGTGACATTCAGTACTTC.